Following are 20 T cell receptor beta chains from one sample sequenced in a study of blood T cell repertoires in COVID-19. TCRdb's copy holds only in-frame clones and misses some; the assay was immunoSEQ multiplex PCR. The sample lists roughly 80,000 clones, about 88% occurring once. Sample: peripheral blood. These receptors all stem from a woman at least 80 years old with active or convalescent COVID-19.

The rearrangement joins TRBV30 to TRBJ1-5; 10 nucleotides agree with TRBD1. CDR1 and CDR2 (germline): GTSNPN, SVGIG (reference sequence). The V segment lost 5 bases and the J segment 7 bases; nucleotides outside the gene matches: 5. The CDR3 has 13 amino acids. In nucleotides, the CDR3 is TGTGCCTGGGCGACAGGGGGCAGCCAGCCCCAGCATTTT. Its protein is CAWATGGSQPQHF.

The CDR3 DNA follows: TGTGCCAGCAGTTCGGACAGGGACCCCTACAATGAGCAGTTCTTC. Its protein is CASSSDRDPYNEQFF. This chain joins TRBV28 and TRBJ2-1; 8 bases are shared with TRBD1. The V gene end was trimmed by 4 bases and the J gene end by 2 bases; junction bases not matched to a gene: 4. Germline values: CDR1 MDHEN, CDR2 SYDVKM. The CDR3 has 15 amino acids. The full variable domain, in which reference TRBV28 and TRBJ2-1 provide the parts outside the CDR3, is DVKVTQSSRYLVKRTGEKVFLECVQDMDHENMFWYRQDPGLGLRLIYFSYDVKMKEKGDIPEGYSVSREKKERFSLILESASTNQTSMYLCASSSDRDPYNEQFFGPGTRLTVL.

This chain's CDR3 is CASSGGPPPEAFF. CDR3 sequence (DNA): TGTGCCAGCAGCGGTGGCCCCCCACCCGAAGCTTTCTTT. V is TRBV5-5 and J is TRBJ1-1; D not certain. The CDR3 extends over 13 amino acids. Trimming cost V 4 bases and J 8 bases, with 15 bases left between them. Germline V CDR1 and CDR2: SGHKS, YYEKEE (reference sequence).

This rearrangement joins TRBV7-3 to TRBJ1-2; TRBD1 aligns across 8 bases. The CDR3 has 14 residues. Germline V gene sequence: CDR1 SGHTA, CDR2 FQGTGA. V shed 2 bases, J shed 5 bases, and the junction held 4 bases outside the gene matches. CDR3 region: CASSLAGTGYGYTF. The DNA for the CDR3 is TGTGCCAGCAGCTTAGCAGGGACAGGTTATGGCTACACCTTC. The full variable domain, completed using reference TRBV7-3 and TRBJ1-2, is GAGVSQTPSNKVTEKGKYVELRCDPISGHTALYWYRQSLGQGPEFLIYFQGTGAADDSGLPNDRFFAVRPEGSVSTLKIQRTERGDSAVYLCASSLAGTGYGYTFGSGTRLTVV.

The J gene is TRBJ2-2, the V gene TRBV7-7, with D perhaps matching TRBD2 (6 bases). The germline V gene encodes CDR1 SSHAT and CDR2 FNYEAQ (reference sequence). The CDR3 is 13 amino acids. The germline V and J ends were trimmed by 1 base and 6 bases, with 6 bases remaining between them. CDR3 protein: CASSLGRAGELFF. CDR3 nucleotide sequence: TGTGCCAGCAGCTTAGGGAGGGCCGGGGAGCTGTTTTTT.

This chain uses TRBV4-3 with TRBJ1-2; maybe TRBD1 (6 bases). Trimming shortened V by 1 base and J by 7 bases, and 13 bases separated the two germline ends. The germline V gene encodes CDR1 LGHNA and CDR2 YSLEER. The CDR3 length is 14 residues. The DNA of the CDR3 is TGCGCCAGCAGCCAAGGAGGGGGAAGGTTTGGCTACACCTTC. It codes for CASSQGGGRFGYTF.

J is TRBJ1-5 and V is TRBV18; a weak D match, TRBD1 (6 bases). Germline values: CDR1 KGHSH, CDR2 LQKENI. The CDR3 extends over 15 amino acids. V lost 3 bases to trimming and J lost 5 bases, with 14 bases between them. CDR3 sequence: CASSPLAGGDQPQHF. The CDR3 DNA follows: TGTGCCAGCTCACCGCTGGCGGGGGGCGATCAGCCCCAGCATTTT. Using reference TRBV18 and TRBJ1-5 for the parts outside the CDR3, the full variable domain is NAGVMQNPRHLVRRRGQEARLRCSPMKGHSHVYWYRQLPEEGLKFMVYLQKENIIDESGMPKERFSAEFPKEGPSILRIQQVVRGDSAAYFCASSPLAGGDQPQHFGDGTRLSIL.

The chain employs TRBV11-1 and TRBJ1-2; possibly TRBD1 for D (6 bases). CDR1 and CDR2 from the germline V gene are SGHAT and FQDESV (reference sequence). The CDR3 extends over 13 amino acids. Trimming removed 5 bases from V and 8 bases from J, with 15 bases in between. The CDR3 sequence: CASSQSDSRGYTF. The CDR3 bases are TGTGCCAGCAGCCAATCGGACAGTCGCGGCTACACCTTC.

The rearrangement joins TRBV9 to TRBJ2-7; 9 bases align to TRBD2. Trimming took 2 bases from V and 4 from J; bases not matched to a gene: 4. The CDR3 extends over 14 amino acids. Germline V gives CDR1 SGDLS, CDR2 YYNGEE. As DNA, the CDR3 is TGTGCCAGCAGCGTGGGTAGCGGGGGATACGAGCAGTACTTC. This sequence encodes CASSVGSGGYEQYF.

The rearrangement joins TRBV27 to TRBJ2-7, with 9 bases aligning to TRBD1. The CDR3 runs to 14 residues. The ends lost 2 bases at V and 3 bases at J; junction bases unmatched: 2. Germline CDR1 is MNHEY and CDR2 is SMNVEV (reference sequence). The CDR3 loop is CASSLTGQGYEQYF. The CDR3 DNA reads as TGTGCCAGCAGTTTAACGGGACAGGGCTACGAGCAGTACTTC.

This clone was recorded only once. This sequence joins TRBV7-9 and TRBJ1-1, with 8 bases lining up with TRBD1. In germline, CDR1 is SEHNR, CDR2 FQNEAQ (reference sequence). The CDR3 has 14 residues. V gave up 5 bases and J gave up 1 base; unmatched junction bases: 3. CDR3: CASSQGTGNTEAFF. CDR3 nucleotide sequence: TGTGCCAGCAGCCAAGGGACAGGGAACACTGAAGCTTTCTTT.

The V call is TRBV19, the J call TRBJ1-1; the D is unclear. The germline gives CDR1 LNHDA, CDR2 SQIVND (reference sequence). Between the trimmed V and J ends, which lost 5 bases and 6 bases, there was a span of 10 bases. The CDR3 is 12 residues long. The CDR3 reads CASSAVPPEAFF. The CDR3 bases are TGTGCCAGTAGTGCGGTCCCCCCTGAAGCTTTCTTT. The variable domain in full, completed from reference TRBV19 and TRBJ1-1, reads DGGITQSPKYLFRKEGQNVTLSCEQNLNHDAMYWYRQDPGQGLRLIYYSQIVNDFQKGDIAEGYSVSREKKESFPLTVTSAQKNPTAFYLCASSAVPPEAFFGQGTRLTVV.

The chain recombines TRBV2 with TRBJ2-1; 8 bases align to TRBD1. V trimming: 0 bases; J trimming: 9 bases; junction bases outside the gene matches: 7. From germline, CDR1 is SNHLY and CDR2 FYNNEI. This CDR3 is built from 15 residues. The CDR3 here is CASSEALPDRGEQFF. In DNA, the CDR3 is TGTGCCAGCAGTGAAGCGCTTCCCGACAGGGGTGAGCAGTTCTTC.

The rearrangement uses TRBV7-2 and TRBJ1-2, with D perhaps TRBD1 (5 bases). The V gene's germline CDR1 is SGHTA and CDR2 FQGNSA. V lost 2 bases to trimming and J lost 8 bases, with 18 bases between them. The CDR3 spans 15 residues. The DNA for the CDR3 is TGTGCCAGCAGCTTATTATCCAGGGCAGAAGACGGCTACACCTTC. Protein sequence: CASSLLSRAEDGYTF.

The V and J genes are TRBV9 and TRBJ2-4, with TRBD2 identical over 9 bases. CDR3 size: 17 residues. The V segment lost 0 bases and the J segment 3 bases; nucleotides outside the gene matches: 7. CDR1 and CDR2 from the germline V gene are SGDLS and YYNGEE. The CDR3 region is CASSVGLAGGIKNIQYF. The CDR3 nucleotides read TGTGCCAGCAGCGTAGGGCTGGCGGGGGGGATCAAAAACATTCAGTACTTC.

This chain links TRBV28 with TRBJ1-3; TRBD1 matches at 10 bases. The trim removed 2 bases at V and 0 bases at J, leaving 4 bases unmatched. CDR1 and CDR2 from the germline V gene are MDHEN and SYDVKM. The CDR3 covers 17 residues. CDR3 nucleotide sequence: TGTGCCAGCAGTTTAGGGACAGGGGCTCCCTCTGGAAACACCATATATTTT. Translated: CASSLGTGAPSGNTIYF.

The chain couples TRBV19 to TRBJ1-5; 7 bases fit TRBD1. J was trimmed by 6 bases and V by 3 bases; bases with no gene match: 8. CDR3 length: 15 amino acids. From germline, CDR1 is LNHDA and CDR2 SQIVND (reference sequence). CDR3 region: CASSITGELAQPQHF. The CDR3 DNA sequence: TGTGCCAGTAGTATTACAGGGGAATTAGCTCAGCCCCAGCATTTT.

The rearrangement uses TRBV7-2 and TRBJ1-5, with D perhaps TRBD1 (5 bases). The CDR3 has 16 amino acids. The germline V and J ends were trimmed by 1 base and 2 bases, with 12 bases remaining between them. The V gene's germline CDR1 is SGHTA and CDR2 FQGNSA. CDR3 protein: CASSLEQGMGNQPQHF. For the CDR3, the DNA is TGTGCCAGCAGCTTAGAGCAGGGTATGGGCAATCAGCCCCAGCATTTT.

A few counts support this clone. The chain employs TRBV15 and TRBJ1-6; 7 nucleotides match TRBD1. V was clipped by 0 bases and J by 7 bases; unmatched bases: 12. This CDR3 has 18 amino acids. Germline V lookup: CDR1 LNHNV, CDR2 YYDKDF (reference sequence). The CDR3 region has the DNA TGTGCCACCAGCAGAGATCGTCAGGGGGTAATTAAGAATTCACCCCTCCACTTT. Amino acid sequence: CATSRDRQGVIKNSPLHF.

About this clone itself: The junction differs from germline at one of its ends, possibly a read error. This chain uses TRBV7-2 with TRBJ1-2; 7 nucleotides line up with TRBD1. Germline V gene sequence: CDR1 SGHTA, CDR2 FQGNSA. This CDR3 has 15 residues. The CDR3 bases are TGTGCCAGCAGCGTAGCTATTGGGACAGCCTATGGCTACACCTTC. Encoded protein: CASSVAIGTAYGYTF.